Sequencing of this T cell receptor (beta chain) was carried out in a study of shared clonotypes between healthy human individuals. Study-level points and caveats: The four-donor shared clonotypes exceeded non-shared clonotypes in generation probability, with non-shared ones scoring lower.

Some clones are missing from TCRdb's copy, which holds only in-frame ones; the method was immunoSEQ multiplex PCR. The table has a few million clones, approximately 92% seen once; the top ten hold roughly 0.15%. CDR1 is ENHRY and CDR2 is SYGVKD in the germline V gene. The trim removed 11 bases at V and 4 bases at J, leaving 7 bases unmatched. This CDR3 comprises 13 residues. Points on this clone: What it binds is unknown.

The chain combines TRBV10-3 with TRBJ2-3; TRBD2 matches 9 bases. The sample comprised naive CD4+ T cells sorted from blood. The subset denotes: CD45RA+ positively selected. The clonotype originates from a man between 18 and 29 years old in good health. CDR3 sequence reads: CAVNSGRADTQYF. In DNA form, the CDR3 reads TGTGCCGTAAATAGCGGGAGAGCAGATACGCAGTATTTT.